This is a list of T cell receptor beta chains from one sample in a study of T cell responses to AZD1222 COVID-19 vaccine. The protocol was immunoSEQ multiplex PCR, while the TCRdb copy is restricted to in-frame clones and leaves out a portion. Of around 110,000 clones listed, roughly 87% are singletons. The specimen was peripheral blood, collected 28 days after the second AZD1222 dose. The source is an adult who received the AZD1222 COVID-19 vaccine. CDR3s include the opening cysteine and the closing phenylalanine or tryptophan. D genes are given only for firm matches. Clone size is shown for a subset of rows, as once, few, many or a class of expanded clone.

d_gene,v_gene,j_gene,abundance,CDR3nt,CDR3aa
TRBD1,TRBV7-3,TRBJ2-2,-,TGTGCCAGCCAGGGGGCCAACACCGGGGAGCTGTTTTTT,CASQGANTGELFF
TRBD1,TRBV5-4,TRBJ2-1,-,TGTGCCAGCACCGCGGGACAGGGGCACAATGAGCAGTTCTTC,CASTAGQGHNEQFF
-,TRBV28,TRBJ1-4,-,TGTGCCAGCAGTTTAGGCAGGGGAGGCGAAAAACTGTTTTTT,CASSLGRGGEKLFF
TRBD1,TRBV7-9,TRBJ1-6,-,TGTGCCAGCAGACGACAGGGCAATTCACCCCTCCACTTT,CASRRQGNSPLHF
-,TRBV5-4,TRBJ2-6,few,TGTGCCAGCAGCTTGGGGGGTTCCGGGGCCAACGTCCTGACTTTC,CASSLGGSGANVLTF
TRBD1,TRBV6-1,TRBJ2-7,-,TGTGCCAGCAGTGGACAGGGCCCCCCTCTTCGGGCCTACGAGCAGTACTTC,CASSGQGPPLRAYEQYF
-,TRBV11-3,TRBJ2-2,-,TGTGCCAGCAGTCCCCGAGGGAAGAACGGGGAGCTGTTTTTT,CASSPRGKNGELFF
-,TRBV3-1/TRBV3-2,TRBJ1-3,once,TGTGCCAGCAGCCAATACCGACCCTCTGGAAACACCATATATTTT,CASSQYRPSGNTIYF
-,TRBV3-1/TRBV3-2,TRBJ2-7,-,TGTGCCAGCAGCCAAGTCCCGGGGGGCGTCGAGCAGTACTTC,CASSQVPGGVEQYF
-,TRBV11-1,TRBJ2-7,-,TGTGCCAGCAGCTTAGGGACAGAGTACGAGCAGTACTTC,CASSLGTEYEQYF
TRBD1,TRBV6-5,TRBJ1-1,-,TGTGCCAGCATTCCTGGGACAGGGAAGACTGAAGCTTTCTTT,CASIPGTGKTEAFF
-,TRBV4-3,TRBJ1-2,-,TGCGCCAGCAGCCCACGGTCGGGGGGGCGCGAGGGCTACACCTTC,CASSPRSGGREGYTF
-,TRBV5-1,TRBJ2-2,few,TGCGCCAGCAGCTTTGCGAACACCGGGGAGCTGTTTTTT,CASSFANTGELFF
-,TRBV6-5,TRBJ1-1,-,TGTGCCAGCAGTTACGACCCCAAACCAGCTTTCTTT,CASSYDPKPAFF
-,TRBV27,TRBJ1-1,-,TGTGCCAGCAGTTTAAGAGGGTTAGGCACTGAAGCTTTCTTT,CASSLRGLGTEAFF
-,TRBV6-5,TRBJ1-2,-,TGTGCCAGCAGTTACTCTGGCAGGGGTTTTTCTGGCTACACCTTC,CASSYSGRGFSGYTF
-,TRBV7-3,TRBJ2-7,once,TGTGCCAGCAGCCTCGGGGGCGGGGGAGCCTACGAGCAGTACTTC,CASSLGGGGAYEQYF
-,TRBV3-1/TRBV3-2,TRBJ2-3,-,TGTGCCAGTCCGGCGATGCGGAGGTATAGCACAGATACGCAGTATTTT,CASPAMRRYSTDTQYF
TRBD1,TRBV29-1,TRBJ1-6,-,TGCAGCGTTGCCGACATGGACAGGGTTCTCTTT,CSVADMDRVLF
TRBD1,TRBV5-1,TRBJ2-2,-,TGCGCCAGCCGGACAGGGGAGAGCACCGGGGAGCTGTTTTTT,CASRTGESTGELFF
-,TRBV19,TRBJ2-3,few,TGTGCCAGCGAAATAGTTGGCACAGATACGCAGTATTTT,CASEIVGTDTQYF
TRBD2,TRBV5-1,TRBJ2-3,-,TGCGCCAGCAGCCCACCTAGCGGGGTCGGAGATACGCAGTATTTT,CASSPPSGVGDTQYF
TRBD2,TRBV19,TRBJ2-7,-,TGTGCCAGTAGTATAGTCGGCGGGGGGCCCCGCGAGCAGTACTTC,CASSIVGGGPREQYF
-,TRBV5-4,TRBJ1-6,-,TGTGCCAGCAGCTTAACGGCAGGGAACAATTCACCCCTCCACTTT,CASSLTAGNNSPLHF
-,TRBV12-5,TRBJ2-4,-,TGTGCTAGTGGCCGATTCGGACAGTCAAACATTCAGTACTTC,CASGRFGQSNIQYF
-,TRBV28,TRBJ2-1,-,TGTGCCAGTCTCCCCCACCGGGACGGATACAATGAGCAGTTCTTC,CASLPHRDGYNEQFF
-,TRBV6-5,TRBJ1-2,-,TGTGCCGCCCGGGGGGAGGGGAACGGCTACACCTTC,CAARGEGNGYTF
-,TRBV4-3,TRBJ2-2,-,TGCGCCAGCAGCCAAGATGGGGGAGCGGGCGAGTCCGGGGAGCTGTTTTTT,CASSQDGGAGESGELFF